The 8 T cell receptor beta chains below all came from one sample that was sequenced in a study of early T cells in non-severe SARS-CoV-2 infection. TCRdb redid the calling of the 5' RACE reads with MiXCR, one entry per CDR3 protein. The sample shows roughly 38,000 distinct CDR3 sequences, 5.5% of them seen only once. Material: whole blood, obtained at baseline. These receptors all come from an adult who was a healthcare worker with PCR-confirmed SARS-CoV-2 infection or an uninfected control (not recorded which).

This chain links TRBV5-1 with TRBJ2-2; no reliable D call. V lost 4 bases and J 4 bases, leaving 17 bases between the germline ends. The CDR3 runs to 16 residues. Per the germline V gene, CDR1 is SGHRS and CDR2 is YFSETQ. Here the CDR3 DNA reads TGCGCCAGCAGCCTAGGCGGTGCCTGGGGCACCGGGGAGCTGTTTTTT. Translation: CASSLGGAWGTGELFF.

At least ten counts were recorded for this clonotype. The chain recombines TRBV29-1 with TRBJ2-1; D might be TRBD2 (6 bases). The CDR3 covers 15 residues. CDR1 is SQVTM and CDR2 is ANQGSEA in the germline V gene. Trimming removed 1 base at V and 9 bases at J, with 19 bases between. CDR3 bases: TGCAGCGTTGAAGTCGGAAGCGGCGGGGCAAGTGAGCAGTTCTTC. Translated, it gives CSVEVGSGGASEQFF.

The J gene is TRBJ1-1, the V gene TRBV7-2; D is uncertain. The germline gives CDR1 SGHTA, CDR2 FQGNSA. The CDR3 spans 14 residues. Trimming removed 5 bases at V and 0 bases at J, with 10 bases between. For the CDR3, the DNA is TGTGCCAGCAGCCTAGAAATCTTGAACACTGAAGCTTTCTTT. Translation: CASSLEILNTEAFF.

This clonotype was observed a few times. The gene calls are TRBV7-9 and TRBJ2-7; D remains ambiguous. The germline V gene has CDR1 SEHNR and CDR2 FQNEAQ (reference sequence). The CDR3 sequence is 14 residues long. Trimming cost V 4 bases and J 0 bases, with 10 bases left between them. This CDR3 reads CASSSSLSSYEQYF. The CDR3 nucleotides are TGTGCCAGCAGCTCCAGCCTGAGCTCCTACGAGCAGTACTTC. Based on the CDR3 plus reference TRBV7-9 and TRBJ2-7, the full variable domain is DTGVSQNPRHKITKRGQNVTFRCDPISEHNRLYWYRQTLGQGPEFLTYFQNEAQLEKSRLLSDRFSAERPKGSFSTLEIQRTEQGDSAMYLCASSSSLSSYEQYFGPGTRLTVT.

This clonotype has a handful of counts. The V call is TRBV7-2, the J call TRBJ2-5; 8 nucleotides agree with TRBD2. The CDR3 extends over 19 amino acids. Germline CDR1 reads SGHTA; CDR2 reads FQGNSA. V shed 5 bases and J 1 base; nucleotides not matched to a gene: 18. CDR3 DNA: TGTGCCAGCAGCCACCTCGCGGCTAGCGGGCGGAAAAGCCAAGAGACCCAGTACTTC. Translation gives CASSHLAASGRKSQETQYF.

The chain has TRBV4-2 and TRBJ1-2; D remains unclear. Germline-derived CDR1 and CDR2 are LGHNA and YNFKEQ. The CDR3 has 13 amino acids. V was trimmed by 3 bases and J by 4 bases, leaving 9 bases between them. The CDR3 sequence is CASSQGAGYGYTF. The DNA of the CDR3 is TGTGCCAGCAGCCAGGGCGCGGGCTATGGCTACACCTTC.

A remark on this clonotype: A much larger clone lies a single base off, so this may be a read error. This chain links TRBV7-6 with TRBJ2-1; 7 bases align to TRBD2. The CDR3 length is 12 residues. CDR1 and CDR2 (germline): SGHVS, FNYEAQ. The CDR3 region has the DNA TGTGCCGGCAGCGCCCGGGACTACCCTCCGTTCTTC. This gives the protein CAGSARDYPPFF.

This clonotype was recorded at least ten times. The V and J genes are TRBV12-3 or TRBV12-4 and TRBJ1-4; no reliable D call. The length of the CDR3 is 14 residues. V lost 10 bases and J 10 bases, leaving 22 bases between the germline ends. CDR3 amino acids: CAIAPSNGVGKLFF. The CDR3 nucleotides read TGTGCCATAGCGCCATCGAATGGGGTCGGAAAACTGTTTTTT.